This entry describes one TCR beta chain. Its antigen remains unidentified. No qualities accompany the bases; no much larger clone lies one base away. This specimen comes from a study of Graves' ophthalmopathy and Graves' hyperthyroidism (dated by TCRdb to the late 2010s). A note on the overall study: Peripheral blood samples were taken at the time of initial diagnosis, before any treatment was given. In a handful of hyperthyroidism patients, the T-cell repertoire of thyroid tissue was compared with the T-cell repertoire of blood. To explore V-J signatures distinguishing ophthalmopathy from hyperthyroidism, a discovery set of 100 or so patients (roughly 45 ophthalmopathy, about 57 stable hyperthyroidism) was enrolled. The roughly 94 discovery patients were randomly split 7:3 into training and test sets. In total, some 130 blood samples were TCR-sequenced: 43 ophthalmopathy, under 85 hyperthyroidism and roughly 17 hyperthyroidism-to-ophthalmopathy patients. The study used signatures of the TCR beta repertoire to tell Graves' ophthalmopathy apart from Graves' hyperthyroidism and to predict which patients would progress to ophthalmopathy. The independent validation cohort included approximately 19 hyperthyroidism patients plus 17 patients who later progressed from hyperthyroidism to ophthalmopathy. Once sampling was done, hyperthyroidism patients were given methimazole at a starting dose of 30 mg daily, while ophthalmopathy patients were given high-dose intravenous methylprednisolone. General conclusions and limits of the study: No statistical method was used to predetermine the sample size, and group allocation was not hidden from the investigators. Most of the expanded thyroid clonotypes with a frequency above 0.001 were also detected in blood, and it was suggested that the thyroid immune response may be reflected by blood repertoires. The 13-signature model separated ophthalmopathy from stable hyperthyroidism with over 85% sensitivity and about 81% specificity in cross-validation, and 80%/75% in the test set. In validation, the model predicted ophthalmopathy progression with 55% to 71% sensitivity and about 77% specificity; roughly eleven predicted patients were CT-confirmed with GO in a median of about 6.1 months.

Stable hyperthyroidism was defined as no progression to ophthalmopathy within 18 months of follow-up. Hyperthyroidism patients were newly diagnosed, were aged 18 to 65 years, and had a disease duration under 2 months. Patients with other autoimmune diseases, uncontrolled infections, pregnancy or lactation were excluded from the study. Diagnosis relied on clinical symptoms, serum thyroxine, TRAb, thyroid ultrasound and orbital computed tomography. Using Ficoll-Paque density gradient centrifugation, PBMCs were isolated from 9.5 to 10 ml of fresh peripheral blood. Total RNA was extracted using Trizol reagent, and RNA quality was checked on an Agilent 2100 Bioanalyzer. There are 16 amino acids in the CDR3, from cysteine to phenylalanine inclusive. The DNA shown is the 48-base CDR3, in frame from base 1. The germline V gene (reference sequence) supplies CDR1 DFQATT and CDR2 SNEGSKA. A distance of 18 bases separates the germline ends of V and J, which lose 3 bases and 1 base respectively.

TCR beta CDR3 regions were amplified from RNA transcripts for repertoire sequencing. A first-round RT-PCR used HTBI primers with the Qiagen OneStep RT-PCR kit, followed by a second-round multiplex PCR, size selection and purification. Libraries were sequenced paired-end with 100 bp reads on an Illumina HiSeq2000. The authors' analysis ran thus. SOAPnuke was used for read processing, and reads with adapters, uncalled bases, a mean Phred below 15, or no exact constant-primer or identifier match were discarded. COPE v1.2.5 was used to merge high-quality paired reads. Clonotypes were defined as unique nucleotide sequences and were aligned to IMGT TRB V, D and J references using MiTCR v1.1. Analysis was restricted to V-J combinations with a frequency above 0.0001, which covered roughly 99% of repertoires. For each V-J combination, a TCR clonal expansion and chaos score was defined as the ratio of F50 clonal expansion to chaos observed in the TCRdist matrix. Features were reduced by Welch's t-statistics and random forest to over ten V-J combinations, which fed a naive Bayes classifier. The Morisita-Horn index was used to measure how similar the thyroid and blood repertoires were. The public reads were run again by TCRdb, first through fastp at Q25 and then through MiXCR, and only productive beta chains were kept. Rows merge per CDR3 protein into single entries with the most common DNA and genes. The V and J calls, along with clone size, are taken from TCRdb and not from the paper's own processing. The table for this sample lists 400,000 to 450,000 distinct CDR3 sequences; around 21% of them were counted only once. Of the sample, under 3% is held by the ten largest clones.

Source material: peripheral blood. The TCR was taken from a woman aged 18-29 years with stable Graves' hyperthyroidism. Donor details come from another sample of the same person, matched by shared clones. The chain employs TRBV20-1 and TRBJ2-5; the D gene is unclear. DNA sequence: TGCAGTGCTAGTGGCCTGGGTGGTAAAATCCAAGAGACCCAGTACTTC. This yields the protein CSASGLGGKIQETQYF.